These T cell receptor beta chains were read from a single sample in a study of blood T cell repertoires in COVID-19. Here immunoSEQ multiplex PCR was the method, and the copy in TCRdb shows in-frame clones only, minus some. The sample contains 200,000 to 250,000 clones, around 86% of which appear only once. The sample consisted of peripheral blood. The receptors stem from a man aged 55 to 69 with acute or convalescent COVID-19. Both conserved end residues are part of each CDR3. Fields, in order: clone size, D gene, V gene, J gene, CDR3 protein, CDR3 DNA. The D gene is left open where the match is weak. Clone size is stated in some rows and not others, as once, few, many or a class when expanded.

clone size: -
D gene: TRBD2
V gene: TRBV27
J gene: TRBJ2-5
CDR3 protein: CASSSGTSGSVWTQYF
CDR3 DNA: TGTGCCAGCAGTTCCGGGACTAGCGGGTCAGTGTGGACCCAGTACTTC

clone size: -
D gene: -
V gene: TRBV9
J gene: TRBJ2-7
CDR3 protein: CASSVAGGNYEQYF
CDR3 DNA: TGTGCCAGCAGCGTAGCGGGGGGCAACTACGAGCAGTACTTC

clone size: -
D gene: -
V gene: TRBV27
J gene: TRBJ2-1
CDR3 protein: CASSLSPASSYNEQFF
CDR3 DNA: TGTGCCAGCAGTTTGTCCCCAGCGAGTTCCTACAATGAGCAGTTCTTC

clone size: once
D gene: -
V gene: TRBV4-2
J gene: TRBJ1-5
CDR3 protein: CASSRNPGGGSNQPQHF
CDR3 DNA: TGTGCCAGCAGCCGAAACCCCGGCGGAGGGAGCAATCAGCCCCAGCATTTT

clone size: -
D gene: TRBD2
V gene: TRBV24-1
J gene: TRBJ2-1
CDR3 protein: CATGLGGGARNEQFF
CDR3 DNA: TGTGCCACGGGTCTCGGCGGGGGGGCACGGAATGAGCAGTTCTTC

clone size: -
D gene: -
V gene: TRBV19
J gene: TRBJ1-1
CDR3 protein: CASSIDSDTEAFF
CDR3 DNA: TGTGCCAGTAGTATAGACAGCGACACTGAAGCTTTCTTT

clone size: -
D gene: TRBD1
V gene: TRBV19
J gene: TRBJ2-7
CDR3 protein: CASSGGTGRPVDEQYF
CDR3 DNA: TGTGCCAGTAGTGGGGGGACAGGCCGCCCTGTCGACGAGCAGTACTTC

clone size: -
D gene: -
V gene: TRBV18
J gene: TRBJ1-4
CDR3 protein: CASSVQNNEKLFF
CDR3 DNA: TGTGCCAGCTCAGTACAGAATAATGAAAAACTGTTTTTT

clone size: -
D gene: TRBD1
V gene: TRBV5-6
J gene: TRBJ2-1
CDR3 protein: CASGRTGFNEQFF
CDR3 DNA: TGTGCCAGCGGGAGGACAGGGTTTAATGAGCAGTTCTTC

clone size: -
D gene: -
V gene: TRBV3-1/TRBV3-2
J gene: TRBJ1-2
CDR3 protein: CASSGEGYGYTF
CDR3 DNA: TGTGCCAGCTCCGGGGAGGGCTATGGCTACACCTTC

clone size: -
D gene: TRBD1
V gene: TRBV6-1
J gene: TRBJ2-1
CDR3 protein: CASSESTGHYNEQFF
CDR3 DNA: TGTGCCAGCAGTGAATCGACAGGGCACTACAATGAGCAGTTCTTC

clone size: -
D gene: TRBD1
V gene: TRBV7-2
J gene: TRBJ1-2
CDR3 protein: CASSPTGGYGYTF
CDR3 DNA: TGTGCCAGCAGCCCTACAGGGGGCTATGGCTACACCTTC

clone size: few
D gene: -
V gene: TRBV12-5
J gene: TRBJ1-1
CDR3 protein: CASLALLGTEAFF
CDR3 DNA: TGTGCTAGTTTGGCACTACTGGGCACTGAAGCTTTCTTT

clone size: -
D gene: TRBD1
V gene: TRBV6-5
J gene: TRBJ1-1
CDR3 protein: CASSYPRQGDTEAFF
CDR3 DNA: TGTGCCAGCAGTTACCCGCGACAGGGGGACACTGAAGCTTTCTTT

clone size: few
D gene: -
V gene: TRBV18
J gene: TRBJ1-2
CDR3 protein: CASSGGPLGYGYTF
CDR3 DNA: TGTGCCAGCTCAGGAGGACCTTTGGGCTATGGCTACACCTTC

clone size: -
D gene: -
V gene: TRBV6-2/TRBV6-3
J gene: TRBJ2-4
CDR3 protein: CASSYSKGSSGNIQYF
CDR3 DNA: TGTGCCAGCAGTTACTCGAAGGGGAGCAGCGGGAACATTCAGTACTTC

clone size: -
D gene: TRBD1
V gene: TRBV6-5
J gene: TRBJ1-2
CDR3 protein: CASRLGQGAYGYTF
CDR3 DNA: TGTGCCAGCAGACTGGGACAGGGAGCCTATGGCTACACCTTC

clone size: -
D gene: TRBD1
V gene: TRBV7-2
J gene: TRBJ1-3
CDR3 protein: CASSRTTGGHSSGNTIYF
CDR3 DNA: TGTGCCAGCAGCCGCACTACAGGGGGCCACTCCTCTGGAAACACCATATATTTT